Listed here are 29 T cell receptor beta chains from one sample, sequenced in a study of blood T cell repertoires in COVID-19. Data came from immunoSEQ multiplex PCR; TCRdb stores just in-frame clones and leaves some out. The table has some 120,000 clones, around 80% seen once. The sample was peripheral blood. The receptor set was obtained from a man aged 65 to 85 with acute or convalescent COVID-19.

In this sample, this clone turned up a few times. The chain joins TRBV7-6 to TRBJ1-4; D remains unclear. The CDR3 spans 15 residues. Trimming stripped 1 base from V and 0 bases from J, with 6 bases between. Per germline, CDR1 SGHVS and CDR2 FNYEAQ. In DNA form, the CDR3 reads TGTGCCAGCAGCTTAGAACCAGCAACTAATGAAAAACTGTTTTTT. Amino acids: CASSLEPATNEKLFF.

The J gene is TRBJ2-5, the V gene TRBV5-1, with D perhaps TRBD1 (6 bases). Germline-derived CDR1 and CDR2 are SGHRS and YFSETQ. The CDR3 spans 14 residues. Between the trimmed V and J ends, which lost 2 bases and 0 bases, there was a span of 8 bases. CDR3: CASSFRDNQETQYF. The DNA of the CDR3 is TGCGCCAGCAGCTTCCGGGACAACCAAGAGACCCAGTACTTC.

The J gene is TRBJ1-5, the V gene TRBV19; 8 bases fit TRBD1. Unmatched junction bases numbered 10, after V lost 6 bases and J lost 6 bases. The CDR3 contains 15 residues. Germline V gene lookup returns CDR1 LNHDA and CDR2 SQIVND (reference sequence). This chain's CDR3 is CASRETGGRRQPQHF. Written as DNA, the CDR3 is TGTGCCAGTAGGGAAACAGGGGGGAGGCGTCAGCCCCAGCATTTT.

The chain employs TRBV7-3 and TRBJ2-3, with TRBD2 matching over 11 bases. The CDR3 extends over 16 amino acids. Germline V lookup: CDR1 SGHTA, CDR2 FQGTGA. The J segment lost 1 base and the V segment lost 2 bases, leaving 2 bases of the junction unmatched. The CDR3 DNA is TGTGCCAGCAGCTTAGGGGGACTAGCGGGCACAGATACGCAGTATTTT. Amino acid sequence: CASSLGGLAGTDTQYF.

This chain connects TRBV3-1 (or the pseudogene TRBV3-2) to TRBJ1-3; D gene uncertain. Germline lookup yields CDR1 LGHDT and CDR2 YNNKEL (reference sequence). The V end lost 4 bases, the J end lost 2 bases, and 9 bases lay between the germline ends. The CDR3 covers 14 residues. The CDR3 loop reads CASSPREAGNTIYF. The DNA of the CDR3 is TGTGCCAGCAGCCCCCGGGAGGCTGGAAACACCATATATTTT.

This chain joins TRBV28 and TRBJ1-1; TRBD1 aligns across 7 bases. Per the germline V gene, CDR1 is MDHEN and CDR2 is SYDVKM. The CDR3 covers 16 residues. With V trimmed by 3 bases and J by 7 bases, 14 bases remained unmatched. CDR3 loop: CASSFGGRGRFVEAFF. In nucleotides, the CDR3 is TGTGCCAGCAGTTTCGGCGGTAGGGGGCGTTTTGTTGAAGCTTTCTTT.

The chain couples TRBV4-1 to TRBJ1-2; possible D gene TRBD1, 5 bases. Between the trimmed V and J ends, which lost 0 bases and 0 bases, there was a span of 14 bases. The CDR3 totals 17 residues. The germline V gene encodes CDR1 MGHRA and CDR2 YSYEKL. The CDR3 coding sequence is TGCGCCAGCAGCCAAGACAGCAAAGGGGCCACTAACTATGGCTACACCTTC. It translates to CASSQDSKGATNYGYTF.

Only one count was recorded for this clone. CDR3 sequence reads: CASRGVDRIYGYTF. The DNA for the CDR3 is TGTGCCAGCAGGGGAGTGGACAGGATCTATGGCTACACCTTC. This rearrangement joins TRBV6-5 to TRBJ1-2; 7 bases are shared with TRBD1. This CDR3 has 14 residues. The V gene end was trimmed by 6 bases and the J gene end by 4 bases; junction bases not matched to a gene: 8. Germline V gene lookup returns CDR1 MNHEY and CDR2 SVGAGI.

The CDR3 spells CASSKRSETEAFF. The CDR3 bases are TGCGCCAGCAGTAAGAGGTCGGAGACTGAAGCTTTCTTT. The chain employs TRBV5-1 and TRBJ1-1, with D unclear. This CDR3 region has 13 residues. V lost 5 bases and J lost 5, with 13 bases in between. Germline CDR1 reads SGHRS; CDR2 reads YFSETQ.

The rearrangement joins TRBV10-3 to TRBJ1-2, with 10 bases lining up with TRBD1. This CDR3 spans 14 amino acids. The germline V gene has CDR1 ENHRY and CDR2 SYGVKD. The junction had 5 bases not matched to a gene; V was cut back by 6 bases and J by 4 bases. The CDR3 coding sequence is TGTGCCATCAGGGGGACAGGGGAATTCTATGGCTACACCTTC. It specifies CAIRGTGEFYGYTF.

V gene TRBV7-9 combines with J gene TRBJ2-3, with D possibly TRBD2 on 5 matching bases. From germline, CDR1 is SEHNR and CDR2 FQNEAQ (reference sequence). This CDR3 spans 14 amino acids. Trimming removed 2 bases from V and 2 bases from J, with 8 bases in between. The CDR3 loop reads CASSLSGITDTQYF. CDR3 DNA sequence: TGTGCCAGCAGCTTATCGGGGATCACAGATACGCAGTATTTT.

V and J are TRBV29-1 and TRBJ2-5; TRBD2 matches at 9 bases. The V gene end was trimmed by 4 bases and the J gene end by 3 bases; junction bases not matched to a gene: 0. The CDR3 is 12 amino acids. Germline CDR1 SQVTM, CDR2 ANQGSEA. The DNA for the CDR3 is TGCAGCGTTGCTAGCGGGGAAGAGACCCAGTACTTC. This codes for CSVASGEETQYF. Complete variable domain (other parts from reference TRBV29-1 and TRBJ2-5): SAVISQKPSRDICQRGTSLTIQCQVDSQVTMMFWYRQQPGQSLTLIATANQGSEATYESGFVIDKFPISRPNLTFSTLTVSNMSPEDSSIYLCSVASGEETQYFGPGTRLLVL.

The chain has TRBV19 and TRBJ1-5; D gene ambiguous. Germline assignment: CDR1 LNHDA and CDR2 SQIVND (reference sequence). The CDR3 runs 19 residues. Trimming pared 6 bases from V and 0 bases from J, leaving 24 bases between. CDR3 coding DNA: TGTGCCAGTAGGCGGGCCCTATCGAACCCCGGTTATAGCAATCAGCCCCAGCATTTT. Protein sequence: CASRRALSNPGYSNQPQHF. Full variable domain (missing parts from reference TRBV19 and TRBJ1-5): DGGITQSPKYLFRKEGQNVTLSCEQNLNHDAMYWYRQDPGQGLRLIYYSQIVNDFQKGDIAEGYSVSREKKESFPLTVTSAQKNPTAFYLCASRRALSNPGYSNQPQHFGDGTRLSIL.

This clone rates as medium-sized. The chain employs TRBV19 and TRBJ1-1; TRBD1 agrees at 7 bases. There are 16 residues in the CDR3. Trimming took 5 bases from V and 0 from J; bases not matched to a gene: 9. CDR1 LNHDA and CDR2 SQIVND come from the germline V gene (reference sequence). The CDR3 is CASSPPWTGMNTEAFF. CDR3 sequence (DNA): TGTGCCAGTAGTCCACCCTGGACAGGTATGAACACTGAAGCTTTCTTT. Using reference TRBV19 and TRBJ1-1 for the parts outside the CDR3, the full variable domain is DGGITQSPKYLFRKEGQNVTLSCEQNLNHDAMYWYRQDPGQGLRLIYYSQIVNDFQKGDIAEGYSVSREKKESFPLTVTSAQKNPTAFYLCASSPPWTGMNTEAFFGQGTRLTVV.

The chain has TRBV4-2 and TRBJ2-3, with D possibly TRBD2 on 5 matching bases. Germline V gene data show CDR1 as LGHNA and CDR2 as YNFKEQ. The CDR3 is 18 amino acids. Trimming shortened V by 1 base and J by 4 bases, and 21 bases separated the two germline ends. CDR3 coding DNA: TGTGCCAGCAGCCAAGCCGCGCGCGGGCTTTCCCTAGCAGATACGCAGTATTTT. Protein product: CASSQAARGLSLADTQYF.

V usage is TRBV9 and J usage is TRBJ2-3; 7 nucleotides line up with TRBD1. CDR1 is SGDLS, CDR2 YYNGEE, per germline. The CDR3 runs to 16 residues. Trimming removed 3 bases from V and 2 bases from J; junction bases left unmatched: 9. The CDR3 DNA reads TGTGCCAGCAGCGCCAGGGGGTTCACCTCCACAGATACGCAGTATTTT. The encoded protein is CASSARGFTSTDTQYF.

The genes are TRBV19 and TRBJ2-3; TRBD2 matches 8 bases. The germline gives CDR1 LNHDA, CDR2 SQIVND (reference sequence). Trimming took 10 bases from V and 4 from J; bases not matched to a gene: 16. This CDR3 has 16 residues. CDR3 protein: CATRAAGGATADTQYF. CDR3 bases: TGTGCCACCCGAGCGGCCGGGGGGGCCACGGCAGATACGCAGTATTTT.

J is TRBJ2-1 and V is TRBV5-4, with 9 bases that match TRBD2. This CDR3 contains 15 residues. Germline V gives CDR1 SGHNT, CDR2 YYREEE (reference sequence). With 3 bases clipped from V and 2 bases from J, the junction kept 3 bases outside the gene matches. The CDR3 DNA is TGTGCCAGCAGCTACGGACTAGCGACCTACAATGAGCAGTTCTTC. Residues: CASSYGLATYNEQFF.

The genes are TRBV6-6 and TRBJ1-5, with D possibly matching TRBD1 (5 bases). V dropped 7 bases and J dropped 4 bases, with 17 bases sitting between them. Germline CDR1 is MNHNY and CDR2 is SVGAGI (reference sequence). This CDR3 region has 15 residues. CDR3 in amino acids: CASNYDSRRNQPQHF. CDR3 in DNA: TGTGCCAGCAACTACGACAGTCGCAGAAATCAGCCCCAGCATTTT.

Only one count was recorded for this clone. The V call is TRBV2, the J call TRBJ2-1; 9 bases match TRBD1. The CDR3 consists of 12 residues. In germline, CDR1 is SNHLY, CDR2 FYNNEI. J gave up 7 bases and V 9 bases, and 4 bases lay outside the gene matches. CDR3 nucleotides: TGTGCCAGGGACAGGGGAGGGAATGAGCAGTTCTTC. It encodes CARDRGGNEQFF. Based on the CDR3 plus reference TRBV2 and TRBJ2-1, the full variable domain is EPEVTQTPSHQVTQMGQEVILRCVPISNHLYFYWYRQILGQKVEFLVSFYNNEISEKSEIFDDQFSVERPDGSNFTLKIRSTKLEDSAMYFCARDRGGNEQFFGPGTRLTVL.

The rearrangement joins TRBV9 to TRBJ1-4; D is possibly TRBD1 (5 bases). The CDR3 contains 15 residues. The germline V and J ends were trimmed by 0 bases and 5 bases, with 11 bases remaining between them. Germline CDR1 is SGDLS and CDR2 is YYNGEE. CDR3: CASSVGGGVNEKLFF. The CDR3 DNA is TGTGCCAGCAGCGTAGGCGGGGGGGTAAATGAAAAACTGTTTTTT.

This CDR3 is CASRERTGSLSNQPQHF. The CDR3 DNA reads TGTGCCAGCAGAGAACGGACAGGGTCCCTTAGCAATCAGCCCCAGCATTTT. The J gene is TRBJ1-5, the V gene TRBV2, with 8 bases that match TRBD1. The CDR3 covers 17 residues. Germline CDR1 is SNHLY and CDR2 is FYNNEI. J was trimmed by 0 bases and V by 6 bases; bases with no gene match: 10.

Here the CDR3 reads CASSPAWLAILHFPEQYF. CDR3 sequence (DNA): TGCGCCAGCAGCCCCGCCTGGTTAGCAATCCTTCACTTCCCTGAGCAGTACTTC. The genes are TRBV23-1 and TRBJ2-7, with D hard to call. TRBV23-1 is placed among ORFs of uncertain function. There are 18 residues in the CDR3. V dropped 6 bases and J dropped 7 bases, with 31 bases sitting between them.

The chain combines TRBV7-9 with TRBJ2-7; possibly TRBD2 for D (5 bases). Trimming removed 4 bases at V and 6 bases at J, with 13 bases between. The CDR3 has 13 residues. CDR1 SEHNR and CDR2 FQNEAQ come from the germline V gene (reference sequence). The CDR3 protein is CASSWVEGSEQYF. The CDR3 coding sequence is TGTGCCAGCAGCTGGGTGGAAGGGAGCGAGCAGTACTTC.

This clone has more than one count but fewer than ten. The chain combines TRBV5-1 with TRBJ1-1; no clear D. V was cut by 0 bases and J by 1 base, with 4 bases left in between. CDR3 length: 13 amino acids. Per the germline V gene, CDR1 is SGHRS and CDR2 is YFSETQ. The CDR3 here is CASSLGANTEAFF. For the CDR3, the DNA is TGCGCCAGCAGCTTGGGGGCGAACACTGAAGCTTTCTTT.

This clone occurred a few times. J is TRBJ1-6 and V is TRBV15; 7 bases are a match to TRBD1. With 0 bases clipped from V and 10 bases from J, the junction kept 3 bases outside the gene matches. The CDR3 is made up of 14 amino acids. Germline CDR1 is LNHNV and CDR2 is YYDKDF (reference sequence). Here the CDR3 DNA reads TGTGCCACCAGCAGAGAGGCAGGGGGATCACCCCTCCACTTT. Translating it yields CATSREAGGSPLHF.

This chain joins TRBV18 and TRBJ1-1; 9 positions agree with TRBD1. Germline values: CDR1 KGHSH, CDR2 LQKENI. CDR3 length: 15 residues. With 4 bases clipped from V and 7 bases from J, the junction kept 10 bases outside the gene matches. CDR3 DNA: TGTGCCAGCTCACTCGGGACAGGGAGGGAAATTGAAGCTTTCTTT. It encodes CASSLGTGREIEAFF.

The genes are TRBV28 and TRBJ1-2; D possibly corresponds to TRBD1 (5 bases). Germline loops: CDR1 MDHEN, CDR2 SYDVKM. Trimming removed 3 bases from V and 7 bases from J, with 15 bases in between. This CDR3 has 14 residues. CDR3 DNA sequence: TGTGCCAGCAGTTTGGGGCCCACAGCGCGTGGCTACACCTTC. Protein product: CASSLGPTARGYTF.

The chain recombines TRBV5-1 with TRBJ2-3; possibly TRBD1 for D (8 bases). Trimming pared 4 bases from V and 14 bases from J, leaving 23 bases between. The CDR3 runs to 14 residues. Germline values: CDR1 SGHRS, CDR2 YFSETQ. CDR3 loop: CASSPHGGQGALYF. CDR3 sequence (DNA): TGCGCCAGCAGCCCCCACGGGGGGCAGGGGGCCCTGTATTTT.